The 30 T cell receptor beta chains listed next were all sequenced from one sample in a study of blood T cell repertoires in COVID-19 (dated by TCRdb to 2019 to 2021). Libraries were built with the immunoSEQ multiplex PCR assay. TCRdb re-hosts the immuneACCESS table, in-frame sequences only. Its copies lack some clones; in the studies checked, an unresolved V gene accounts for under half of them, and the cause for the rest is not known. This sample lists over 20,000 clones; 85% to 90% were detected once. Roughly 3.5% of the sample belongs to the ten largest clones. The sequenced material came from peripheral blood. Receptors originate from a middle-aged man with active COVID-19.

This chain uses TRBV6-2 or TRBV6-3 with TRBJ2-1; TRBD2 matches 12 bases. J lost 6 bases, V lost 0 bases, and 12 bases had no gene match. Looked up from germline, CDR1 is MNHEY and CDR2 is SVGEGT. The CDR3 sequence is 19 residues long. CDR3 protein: CASSYSIASGGARRNEQFF. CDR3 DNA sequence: TGTGCCAGCAGTTACTCGATCGCTAGCGGGGGGGCCAGACGCAATGAGCAGTTCTTC.

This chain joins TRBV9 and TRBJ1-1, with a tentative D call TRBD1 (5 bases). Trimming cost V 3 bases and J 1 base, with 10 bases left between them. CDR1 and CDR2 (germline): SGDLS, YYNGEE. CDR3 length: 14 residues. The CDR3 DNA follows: TGTGCCAGCAGCGAGGGGTTCGAGAACACTGAAGCTTTCTTT. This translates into CASSEGFENTEAFF.

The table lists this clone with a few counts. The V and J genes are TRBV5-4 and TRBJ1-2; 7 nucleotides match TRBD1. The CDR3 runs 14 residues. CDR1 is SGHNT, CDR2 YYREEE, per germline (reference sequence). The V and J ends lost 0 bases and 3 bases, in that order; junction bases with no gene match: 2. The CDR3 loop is CASSLEGTDYGYTF. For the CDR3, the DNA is TGTGCCAGCAGCTTGGAAGGGACAGACTATGGCTACACCTTC.

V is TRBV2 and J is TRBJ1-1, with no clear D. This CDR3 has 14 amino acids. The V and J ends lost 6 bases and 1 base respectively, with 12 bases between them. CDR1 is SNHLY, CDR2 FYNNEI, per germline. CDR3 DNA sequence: TGTGCCAGCAGGGAGGGCAGCTCGAACACTGAAGCTTTCTTT. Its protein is CASREGSSNTEAFF.

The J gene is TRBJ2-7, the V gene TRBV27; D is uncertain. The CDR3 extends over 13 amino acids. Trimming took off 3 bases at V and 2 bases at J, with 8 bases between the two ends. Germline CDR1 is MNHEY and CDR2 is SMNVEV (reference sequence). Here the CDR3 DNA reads TGTGCCAGCAGTTTCCAGTCGACCTACGAGCAGTACTTC. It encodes CASSFQSTYEQYF.

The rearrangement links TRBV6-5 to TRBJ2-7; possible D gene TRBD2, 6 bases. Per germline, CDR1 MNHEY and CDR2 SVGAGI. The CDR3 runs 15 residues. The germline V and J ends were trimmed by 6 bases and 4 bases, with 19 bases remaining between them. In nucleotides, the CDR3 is TGTGCCAGCAGCCCGTATCGGACGGGAGAATACGAGCAGTACTTC. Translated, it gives CASSPYRTGEYEQYF.

CDR3 sequence: CASSPNLVTYEQYF. CDR3 sequence (DNA): TGTGCCAGCAGCCCGAATCTAGTTACCTACGAGCAGTACTTC. The genes are TRBV3-1 (or the pseudogene TRBV3-2) and TRBJ2-7; D is unresolved. Trimming cost V 4 bases and J 2 bases, with 12 bases left between them. Germline CDR1 reads LGHDT; CDR2 reads YNNKEL (reference sequence). This CDR3 has 14 amino acids.

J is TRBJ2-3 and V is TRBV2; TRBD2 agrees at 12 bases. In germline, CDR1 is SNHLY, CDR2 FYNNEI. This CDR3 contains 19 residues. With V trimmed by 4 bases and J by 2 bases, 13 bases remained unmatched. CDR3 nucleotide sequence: TGTGCCAGCAGTGTTAGGACTAGCGGGGTAGGGTCGGTCACAGATACGCAGTATTTT. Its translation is CASSVRTSGVGSVTDTQYF.

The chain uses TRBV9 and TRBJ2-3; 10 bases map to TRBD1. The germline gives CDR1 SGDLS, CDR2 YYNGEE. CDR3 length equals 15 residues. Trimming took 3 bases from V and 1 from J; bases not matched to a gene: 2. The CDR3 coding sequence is TGTGCCAGCAGCGCAGACAGGGGGCGCACAGATACGCAGTATTTT. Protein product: CASSADRGRTDTQYF.

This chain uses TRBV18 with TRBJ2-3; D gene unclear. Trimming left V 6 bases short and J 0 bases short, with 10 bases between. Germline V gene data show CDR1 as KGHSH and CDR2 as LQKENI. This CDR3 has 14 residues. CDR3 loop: CASSSMSSTDTQYF. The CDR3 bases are TGTGCCAGCTCCTCTATGAGCAGCACAGATACGCAGTATTTT.

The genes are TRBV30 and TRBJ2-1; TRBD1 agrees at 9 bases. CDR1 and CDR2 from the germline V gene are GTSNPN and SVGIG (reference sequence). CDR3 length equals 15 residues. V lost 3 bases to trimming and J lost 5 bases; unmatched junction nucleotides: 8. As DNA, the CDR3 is TGTGCCTGGAGAACCTACAGGGGGCGGAACAATGAGCAGTTCTTC. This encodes CAWRTYRGRNNEQFF. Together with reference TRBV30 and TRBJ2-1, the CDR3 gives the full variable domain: SQTIHQWPATLVQPVGSPLSLECTVEGTSNPNLYWYRQAAGRGLQLLFYSVGIGQISSEVPQNLSASRPQDRQFILSSKKLLLSDSGFYLCAWRTYRGRNNEQFFGPGTRLTVL.

The CDR3 DNA follows: TGTGCCAGCAGTGAAACAGGGTGGGGTCAGCCCCAGCATTTT. Residues: CASSETGWGQPQHF. V is TRBV2 and J is TRBJ1-5; tentative D call: TRBD1 (6 bases). The CDR3 sequence is 14 residues long. With 2 bases removed from V and 6 bases from J, the gap between germline ends came to 11 bases. CDR1 is SNHLY, CDR2 FYNNEI, per germline. The whole variable domain, filled in from reference TRBV2 and TRBJ1-5, reads EPEVTQTPSHQVTQMGQEVILRCVPISNHLYFYWYRQILGQKVEFLVSFYNNEISEKSEIFDDQFSVERPDGSNFTLKIRSTKLEDSAMYFCASSETGWGQPQHFGDGTRLSIL.

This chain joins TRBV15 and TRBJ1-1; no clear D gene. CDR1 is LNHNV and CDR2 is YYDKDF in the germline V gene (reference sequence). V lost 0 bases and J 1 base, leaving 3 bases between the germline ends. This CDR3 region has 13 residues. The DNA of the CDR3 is TGTGCCACCAGCAGAGACAGGAACACTGAAGCTTTCTTT. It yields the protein CATSRDRNTEAFF.

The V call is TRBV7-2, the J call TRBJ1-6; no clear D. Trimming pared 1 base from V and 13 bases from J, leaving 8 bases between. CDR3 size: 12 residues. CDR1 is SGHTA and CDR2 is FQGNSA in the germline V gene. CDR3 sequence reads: CASSLEPSPLHF. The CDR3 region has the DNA TGTGCCAGCAGCTTAGAGCCGTCCCCCCTCCACTTT. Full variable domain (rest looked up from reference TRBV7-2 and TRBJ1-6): GAGVSQSPSNKVTEKGKDVELRCDPISGHTALYWYRQSLGQGLEFLIYFQGNSAPDKSGLPSDRFSAERTGGSVSTLTIQRTQQEDSAVYLCASSLEPSPLHFGNGTRLTVT.

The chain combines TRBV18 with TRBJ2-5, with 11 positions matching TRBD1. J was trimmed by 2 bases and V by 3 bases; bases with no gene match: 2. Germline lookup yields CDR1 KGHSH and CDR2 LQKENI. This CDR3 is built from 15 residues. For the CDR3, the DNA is TGTGCCAGCTCACCGGACAGGGGGCCACAAGAGACCCAGTACTTC. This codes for CASSPDRGPQETQYF.

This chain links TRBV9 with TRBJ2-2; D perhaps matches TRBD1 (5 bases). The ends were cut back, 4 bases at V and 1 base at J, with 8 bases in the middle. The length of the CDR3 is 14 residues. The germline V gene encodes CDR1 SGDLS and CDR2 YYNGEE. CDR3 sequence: CASSSRENTGELFF. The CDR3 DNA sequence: TGTGCCAGCAGCTCCAGGGAGAACACCGGGGAGCTGTTTTTT.

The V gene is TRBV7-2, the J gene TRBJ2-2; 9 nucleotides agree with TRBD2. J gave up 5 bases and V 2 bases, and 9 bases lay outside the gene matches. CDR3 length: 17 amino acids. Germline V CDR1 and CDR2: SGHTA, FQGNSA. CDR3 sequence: CASSLSSGAGGTGELFF. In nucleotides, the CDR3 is TGTGCCAGCAGCTTATCAAGCGGCGCGGGGGGGACCGGGGAGCTGTTTTTT.

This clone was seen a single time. The CDR3 loop is CASGQGQPQHF. Written as DNA, the CDR3 is TGTGCCAGTGGGCAGGGCCAGCCCCAGCATTTT. The chain employs TRBV19 and TRBJ1-5; D perhaps matches TRBD1 (5 bases). The CDR3 has 11 residues. V shed 8 bases and J shed 7 bases, with 9 bases lying between them. Looked up from germline, CDR1 is LNHDA and CDR2 is SQIVND (reference sequence).

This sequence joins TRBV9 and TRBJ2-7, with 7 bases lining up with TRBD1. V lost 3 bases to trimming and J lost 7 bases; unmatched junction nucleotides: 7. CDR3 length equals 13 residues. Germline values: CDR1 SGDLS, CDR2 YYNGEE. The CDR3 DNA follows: TGTGCCAGCAGCGGACTACAGGGGAGAGAGCAGTACTTC. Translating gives CASSGLQGREQYF. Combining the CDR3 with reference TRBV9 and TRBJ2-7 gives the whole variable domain DSGVTQTPKHLITATGQRVTLRCSPRSGDLSVYWYQQSLDQGLQFLIQYYNGEERAKGNILERFSAQQFPDLHSELNLSSLELGDSALYFCASSGLQGREQYFGPGTRLTVT.

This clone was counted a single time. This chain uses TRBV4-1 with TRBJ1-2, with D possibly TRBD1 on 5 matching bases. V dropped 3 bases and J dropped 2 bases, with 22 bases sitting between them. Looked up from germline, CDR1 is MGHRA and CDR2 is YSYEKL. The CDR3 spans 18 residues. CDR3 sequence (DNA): TGCGCCAGCAGCCACAACCCGACAGCGTTCGTAACGAACTATGGCTACACCTTC. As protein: CASSHNPTAFVTNYGYTF.

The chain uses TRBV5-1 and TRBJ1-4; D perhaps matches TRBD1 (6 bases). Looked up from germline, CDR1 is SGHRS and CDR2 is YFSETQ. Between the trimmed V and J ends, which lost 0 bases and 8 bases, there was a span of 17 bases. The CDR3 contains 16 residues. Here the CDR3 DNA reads TGCGCCAGCAGCTTGGGACTCGCAGGGGAAGGGGAAAAACTGTTTTTT. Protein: CASSLGLAGEGEKLFF.

The CDR3 region has the DNA TGTGCCAGCAGCACATCGGGGGGAGGAGCCAACGTCCTGACTTTC. As protein: CASSTSGGGANVLTF. This chain joins TRBV9 and TRBJ2-6; 7 nucleotides match TRBD2. Germline assignment: CDR1 SGDLS and CDR2 YYNGEE. V lost 4 bases, J lost 7 bases, and 8 bases stayed unmatched. CDR3 size: 15 residues.

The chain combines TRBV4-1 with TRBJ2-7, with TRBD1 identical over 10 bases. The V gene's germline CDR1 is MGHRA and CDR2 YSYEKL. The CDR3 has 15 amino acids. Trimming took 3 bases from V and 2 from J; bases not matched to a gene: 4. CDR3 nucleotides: TGCGCCAGCAGCCAGGAAGGACAGGGGGCCTACGAGCAGTACTTC. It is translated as CASSQEGQGAYEQYF.

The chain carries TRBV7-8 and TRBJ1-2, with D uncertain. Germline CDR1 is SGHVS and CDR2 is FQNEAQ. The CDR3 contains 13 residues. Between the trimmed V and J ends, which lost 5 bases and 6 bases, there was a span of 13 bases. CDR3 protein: CASSSVTLNGYTF. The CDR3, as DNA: TGTGCCAGCAGCAGTGTTACTCTAAATGGCTACACCTTC.

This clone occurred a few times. The CDR3, as DNA: TGTGCCAGCAGCTTGGGGGCAGGGCCGGGAAACACCATATATTTT. Encoded protein: CASSLGAGPGNTIYF. The chain links TRBV5-4 to TRBJ1-3; TRBD1 is a possible D gene (5 bases). This CDR3 comprises 15 residues. V was cut by 0 bases and J by 4 bases, with 11 bases left in between. From germline, CDR1 is SGHNT and CDR2 YYREEE (reference sequence).

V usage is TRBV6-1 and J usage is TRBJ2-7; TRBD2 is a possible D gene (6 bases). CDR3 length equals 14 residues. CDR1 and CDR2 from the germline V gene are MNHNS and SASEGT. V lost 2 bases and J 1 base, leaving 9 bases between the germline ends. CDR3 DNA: TGTGCCAGCAGTGAATGGGCGGGGTCCTACGAGCAGTACTTC. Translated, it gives CASSEWAGSYEQYF.

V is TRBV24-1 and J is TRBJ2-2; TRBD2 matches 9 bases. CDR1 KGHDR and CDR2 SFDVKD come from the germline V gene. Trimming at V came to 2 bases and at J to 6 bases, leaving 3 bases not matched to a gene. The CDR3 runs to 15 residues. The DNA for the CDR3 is TGTGCCACCAGTGATTCCGCTAGCGGGGCCGGGGAGCTGTTTTTT. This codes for CATSDSASGAGELFF.

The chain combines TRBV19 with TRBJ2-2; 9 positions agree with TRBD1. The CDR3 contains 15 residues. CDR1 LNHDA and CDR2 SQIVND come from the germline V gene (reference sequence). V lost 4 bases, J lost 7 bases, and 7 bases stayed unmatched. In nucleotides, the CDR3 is TGTGCCAGTAGTAATGGGGACAGGGCCGTCGGGGAGCTGTTTTTT. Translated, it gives CASSNGDRAVGELFF.

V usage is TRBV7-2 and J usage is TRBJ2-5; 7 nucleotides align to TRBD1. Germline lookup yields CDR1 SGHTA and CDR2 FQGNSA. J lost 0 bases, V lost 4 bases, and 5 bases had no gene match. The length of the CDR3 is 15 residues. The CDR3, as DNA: TGTGCCAGCAGCTCCGACAGGGAATACCAAGAGACCCAGTACTTC. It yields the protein CASSSDREYQETQYF. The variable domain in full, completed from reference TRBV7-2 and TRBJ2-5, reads GAGVSQSPSNKVTEKGKDVELRCDPISGHTALYWYRQSLGQGLEFLIYFQGNSAPDKSGLPSDRFSAERTGGSVSTLTIQRTQQEDSAVYLCASSSDREYQETQYFGPGTRLLVL.

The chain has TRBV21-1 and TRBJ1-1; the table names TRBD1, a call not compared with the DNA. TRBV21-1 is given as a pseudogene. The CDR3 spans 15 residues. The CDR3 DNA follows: TGTGCCAGCAGCAAAGTTGGACAGGTGAACACTGAAGCTTTCTTT. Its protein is CASSKVGQVNTEAFF.